The 8 T cell receptor beta chains listed next were all sequenced from one sample in a study of blood T cells in healthy people across ages. A second PCR of 7 to 11 cycles used a sample-barcoded 5' primer and a J-beta primer mix. Each CDR3 protein gets one entry after TCRdb re-called the 5' RACE reads with MiXCR. The sample comprises 1 million to 1.2 million distinct CDR3 sequences, roughly two fifths of which are singletons, and around 12% rests with the top ten. The material sequenced was blood. Source of these receptors: a man younger than 35 in good health.

This clonotype has only a few counts. The chain is built from TRBV12-3 or TRBV12-4 and TRBJ1-2, with D unresolved. V lost 2 bases and J lost 8, with 12 bases in between. The CDR3 contains 13 residues. The CDR3 sequence: CASSLMAPGGYTF. CDR3 bases: TGTGCCAGCAGTTTAATGGCCCCGGGCGGCTACACCTTC.

V gene TRBV7-2 combines with J gene TRBJ2-4, with TRBD1 matching over 12 bases. The CDR3 is made up of 14 amino acids. The germline V gene has CDR1 SGHTA and CDR2 FQGNSA. The V and J ends lost 6 bases and 13 bases, in that order; junction bases with no gene match: 10. The DNA of the CDR3 is TGTGCCAGCAGTCCGGGACAGGGGGCTCGAGAGCAGTACTTC. This encodes CASSPGQGAREQYF.

This clonotype was counted at least ten times. This chain uses TRBV7-2 with TRBJ1-1; TRBD1 is a possible D gene (6 bases). The germline V gene encodes CDR1 SGHTA and CDR2 FQGNSA. Trimming took off 5 bases at V and 5 bases at J, with 12 bases between the two ends. This CDR3 has 13 amino acids. CDR3 residues: CASSLGGETEAFF. In nucleotides, the CDR3 is TGTGCCAGCAGCCTAGGGGGGGAGACTGAAGCTTTCTTT.

The chain uses TRBV7-2 and TRBJ1-1; D unclear. The germline V and J ends were trimmed by 5 bases and 0 bases, with 13 bases remaining between them. The CDR3 runs to 15 residues. Per the germline V gene, CDR1 is SGHTA and CDR2 is FQGNSA. The CDR3 is CASSPQITLNTEAFF. In DNA, the CDR3 is TGTGCCAGCAGCCCCCAGATTACTCTGAACACTGAAGCTTTCTTT.

This clonotype was seen only a few times. V and J are TRBV20-1 and TRBJ2-5, with TRBD1 matching 7 bases. The CDR3 covers 15 residues. V shed 0 bases, J shed 5 bases, and the junction held 9 bases outside the gene matches. The germline CDR1 and CDR2 sequences are DFQATT and SNEGSKA (reference sequence). The CDR3 loop is CSARDFGTGAETQYF. CDR3 sequence (DNA): TGCAGTGCTAGAGATTTCGGAACAGGGGCGGAGACCCAGTACTTC.

This clonotype was counted a few times. V usage is TRBV12-3 or TRBV12-4 and J usage is TRBJ2-3; 8 bases align to TRBD2. This CDR3 comprises 16 residues. Trimming took 3 bases from V and 1 from J; bases not matched to a gene: 6. CDR3 DNA sequence: TGTGCCAGCAGTTTTTCTGGTAGCGGGGGCACAGATACGCAGTATTTT. This encodes CASSFSGSGGTDTQYF.

A few counts support this clonotype. The genes are TRBV7-2 and TRBJ2-3; D call uncertain. Trimming took off 5 bases at V and 2 bases at J, with 11 bases between the two ends. Germline CDR1 and CDR2: SGHTA and FQGNSA. CDR3 size: 14 residues. Here the CDR3 DNA reads TGTGCCAGCAGCCCCGCACCTACCACAGATACGCAGTATTTT. This gives the protein CASSPAPTTDTQYF.

This clonotype was detected many times. The CDR3 loop is CASRDRGYGYTF. In DNA form, the CDR3 reads TGTGCCAGCAGGGACAGGGGCTATGGCTACACCTTC. The chain combines TRBV12-3 or TRBV12-4 with TRBJ1-2; TRBD1 matches 9 bases. The CDR3 covers 12 residues. With V trimmed by 6 bases and J by 4 bases, 0 bases remained unmatched.